This is a list of T cell receptor beta chains from one sample in a study of T cells after yellow fever vaccination. TCRdb re-called the 5' RACE reads through MiXCR, storing one row per CDR3 protein. The table lists 300,000 to 400,000 distinct CDR3 sequences, roughly a tenth of them singletons. The sequencing here drew on CD4+ T cells sorted from PBMCs, taken 45 days after the yellow fever booster vaccination. The receptor set was obtained from a man aged 18 to 30 who received the YFV17D yellow fever vaccine. CDR3s include the opening cysteine and the closing phenylalanine or tryptophan. The D gene is left open where the match is weak. The size of a clone is reported for some rows only, either as once, few or many, or as a class for expanded clones.

>TRBJ1-3|TRBD1|many|TRBV7-2
TGTGCCAGCAGCCAATCTCCGGGACAGGGAGGAAACACCATATATTTT
CASSQSPGQGGNTIYF
>TRBJ1-5|.|.|TRBV6-2/TRBV6-3
TGTGCCAGCAGTCCCGGTGGCGGCACTCGGCATTTT
CASSPGGGTRHF
>TRBJ2-1|TRBD1|.|TRBV6-5
TGTGCCAGCAGTCATGGGACAGGGGTAGATCATGAGCAGTTCTTC
CASSHGTGVDHEQFF
>TRBJ1-1|.|.|TRBV6-6
TGTGCCAGCCGAGGTTGGGACCATGAAGCTTTCTTT
CASRGWDHEAFF
>TRBJ2-5|.|few|TRBV7-2
TGTGCCAGCAGCTCAGCCCAAGAGACCCAGTACTTC
CASSSAQETQYF
>TRBJ2-3|.|few|TRBV5-4
TGTGCCAGCAGCCGGATCATAGATACGCAGTATTTT
CASSRIIDTQYF
>TRBJ1-2|TRBD1|few|TRBV20-1
TGCAGTGCTTCGACGACAGGGTTTGGATATGGCTACACCTTC
CSASTTGFGYGYTF
>TRBJ2-1|.|.|TRBV7-3
TGTGCCAGCAGCTTAACAAGGGAGCCCTACAATGAGCAGTTCTTC
CASSLTREPYNEQFF
>TRBJ1-5|TRBD1|.|TRBV6-1
TGTGCCACCGTAGAGGGGACAGGTCACGATCAGCCCCAGCATTTT
CATVEGTGHDQPQHF
>TRBJ1-5|TRBD1|few|TRBV12-3/TRBV12-4
TGTGCCAGCAGTTTAGGGACAGGGCTTCGCGGTCAGCCCCAGCATTTT
CASSLGTGLRGQPQHF
>TRBJ2-4|.|.|TRBV7-2
TGTGCCAGCAGCCGAGGCGGGACCACGCAAAACATTCAGTACTTC
CASSRGGTTQNIQYF
>TRBJ1-4|TRBD1|few|TRBV29-1
TGCAGCGTAACCGGGACAGGGGGCGAAAAACTGTTTTTT
CSVTGTGGEKLFF
>TRBJ1-5|.|few|TRBV6-1
TGTGCCAGCGGGGTTCATACGGATCAGCCCCAGCATTTT
CASGVHTDQPQHF
>TRBJ1-3|.|.|TRBV7-2
TGTGCCAGCAGCTCCATGCTGGCTGGAAACACCATATATTTT
CASSSMLAGNTIYF
>TRBJ2-2|.|few|TRBV6-2/TRBV6-3
TGTGCCAGCGGTCAGGGATTAAGGATCGGGGAGCTGTTTTTT
CASGQGLRIGELFF
>TRBJ1-6|TRBD1|.|TRBV4-2
TGTGCCAGCAGCCAAGATAAAGACAGGGGAGGTTCACCCCTCCACTTT
CASSQDKDRGGSPLHF
>TRBJ2-1|.|many|TRBV5-1
TGCGCCAGCAGCTTGGTAAACGGTGAGCAGTTCTTC
CASSLVNGEQFF
>TRBJ1-5|.|many|TRBV12-3/TRBV12-4
TGTGCCAGCAGTTTAGGGGGCAGGCAGCCCCAGCATTTT
CASSLGGRQPQHF
>TRBJ2-1|.|.|TRBV18
TGTGCCAGCTCTCCATTGGCGCCTGAGCAGTTCTTC
CASSPLAPEQFF
>TRBJ1-6|TRBD1|.|TRBV4-3
TGCGCCAGCAGCCAAGATCGGACAGGGCCGGTTTCACCCCTCCACTTT
CASSQDRTGPVSPLHF
>TRBJ1-1|.|.|TRBV20-1
TGCAGTGCTAGAGATTCACGGGCGTTCTACACTGAAGCTTTCTTT
CSARDSRAFYTEAFF
>TRBJ2-4|.|many|TRBV20-1
TGCAGTGCTCCCGCCCCGCTTATAGCCAAAAACATTCAGTACTTC
CSAPAPLIAKNIQYF
>TRBJ2-7|TRBD2|many|TRBV5-1
TGCGCCAGCAGCTGGACTAGCGGGAACTACGAGCAGTACTTC
CASSWTSGNYEQYF
>TRBJ1-1|.|many|TRBV25-1
TGTGCCAGCAGTGGGCAGCCGAACACTGAAGCTTTCTTT
CASSGQPNTEAFF
>TRBJ1-1|TRBD1|.|TRBV7-2
TGTGCCAGCGGACAGGGAGGAGATGAAGCTTTCTTT
CASGQGGDEAFF
>TRBJ1-2|.|many|TRBV5-1
TGCGCCAGCAGCTTGGCCCGGACAAACTATGGCTACACCTTC
CASSLARTNYGYTF
>TRBJ1-3|.|.|TRBV12-3/TRBV12-4
TGTGCCAGCAGTTTAACATCGGCGGGAAACACCATATATTTT
CASSLTSAGNTIYF
>TRBJ2-1|.|few|TRBV7-2
TGTGCCAGCAGCTTGGACTCAGTTGGCGAGCAGTTCTTC
CASSLDSVGEQFF
>TRBJ1-1|.|few|TRBV5-6
TGTGCCAGCAGCTCCCTCGGTCGGGACACTGAAGCTTTCTTT
CASSSLGRDTEAFF
>TRBJ2-1|TRBD2|few|TRBV5-1
TGCGCCAGCAGCTTGGGTCTAGCGGGGCTGAATGAGCAGTTCTTC
CASSLGLAGLNEQFF